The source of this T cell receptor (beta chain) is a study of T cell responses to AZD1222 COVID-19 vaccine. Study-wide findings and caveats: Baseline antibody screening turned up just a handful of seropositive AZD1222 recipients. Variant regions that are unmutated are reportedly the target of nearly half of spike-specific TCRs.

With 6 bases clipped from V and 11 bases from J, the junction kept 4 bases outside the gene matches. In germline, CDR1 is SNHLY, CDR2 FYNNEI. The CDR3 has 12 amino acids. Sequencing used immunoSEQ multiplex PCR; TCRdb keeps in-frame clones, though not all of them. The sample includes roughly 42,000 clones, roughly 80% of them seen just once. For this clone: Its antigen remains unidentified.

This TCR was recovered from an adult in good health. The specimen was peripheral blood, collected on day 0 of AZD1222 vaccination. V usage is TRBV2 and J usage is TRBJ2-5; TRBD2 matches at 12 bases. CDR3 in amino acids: CASRLAGGHQYF. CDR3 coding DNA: TGTGCCAGCAGACTAGCGGGGGGCCATCAGTACTTC. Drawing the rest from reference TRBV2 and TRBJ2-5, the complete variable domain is EPEVTQTPSHQVTQMGQEVILRCVPISNHLYFYWYRQILGQKVEFLVSFYNNEISEKSEIFDDQFSVERPDGSNFTLKIRSTKLEDSAMYFCASRLAGGHQYFGPGTRLLVL.